This T cell receptor beta chain was observed in a study of identical twins. This clonotype was seen at least ten times. There are 13 residues in the CDR3. The V segment lost 3 bases and the J segment 7 bases; nucleotides outside the gene matches: 5. CDR1 is MNHEY, CDR2 SMNVEV, per germline (reference sequence). TCRdb recomputed calls from the 5' RACE reads with MiXCR, one row per CDR3 protein. The table records some 300,000 distinct CDR3 sequences, 9% to 15% of them present only once. The data were also submitted as part of a second study, on yellow fever vaccine responses in identical twins.

Sequencing used CD8+ T cells sorted from blood. This receptor was obtained from a woman aged 18-29 years in good health. The J gene is TRBJ2-7, the V gene TRBV27, with TRBD2 matching 8 bases. CDR3 sequence reads: CASSFARLAEQYF. CDR3 DNA: TGTGCCAGCAGTTTCGCCAGACTAGCGGAGCAGTACTTC.